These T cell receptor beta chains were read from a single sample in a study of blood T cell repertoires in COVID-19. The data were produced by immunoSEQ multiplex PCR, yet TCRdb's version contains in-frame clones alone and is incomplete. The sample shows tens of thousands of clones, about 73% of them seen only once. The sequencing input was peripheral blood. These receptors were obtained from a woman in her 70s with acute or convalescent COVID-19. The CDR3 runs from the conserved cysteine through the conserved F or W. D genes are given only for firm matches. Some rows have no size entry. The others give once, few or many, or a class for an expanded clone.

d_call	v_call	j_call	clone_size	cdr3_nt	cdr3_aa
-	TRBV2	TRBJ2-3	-	TGTGCCAGCAGTGGGGGACTCGGAACGCAGTATTTT	CASSGGLGTQYF
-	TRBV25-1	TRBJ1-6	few	TGTGCCAGCATTCGGACTTTTGGCTCACCCCTCCACTTT	CASIRTFGSPLHF
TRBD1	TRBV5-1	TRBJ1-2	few	TGCGCCAGCAGCCTAGGGACAGCCGACTGGTATGGCTACACCTTC	CASSLGTADWYGYTF
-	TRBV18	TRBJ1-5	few	TGTGCCAGCTCACTAAAGACTCAGGGTGGTACGAGCAATCAGCCCCAGCATTTT	CASSLKTQGGTSNQPQHF
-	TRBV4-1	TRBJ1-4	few	TGCGCCAGCAGCCAAGGGAACAGGGAGAATGAAAAACTGTTTTTT	CASSQGNRENEKLFF
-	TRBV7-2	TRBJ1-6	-	TGTGCCAGCAGCTTAGATGTAACAGGGCATAATTCACCCCTCCACTTT	CASSLDVTGHNSPLHF
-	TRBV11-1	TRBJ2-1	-	TGTGCCAGCAGCTCACAGGGAAATGAGCAGTTCTTC	CASSSQGNEQFF
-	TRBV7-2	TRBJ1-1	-	TGTGCCAGCAGCTCCCAGACGGGGGGAACTGAAGCTTTCTTT	CASSSQTGGTEAFF
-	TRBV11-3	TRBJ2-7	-	TGTGCCAGCAGCAAGGGACTGTCCTACGAGCAGTACTTC	CASSKGLSYEQYF
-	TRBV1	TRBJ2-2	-	TGCACCAGCAGCCAACAGACCCGGGGCAGGGGGCCTAGCACCGGGGAGCTGTTTTTT	CTSSQQTRGRGPSTGELFF
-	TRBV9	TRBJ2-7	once	TGTGCCAGCAGCGTAAATCCTTTATCCTACGAGCAGTACTTC	CASSVNPLSYEQYF
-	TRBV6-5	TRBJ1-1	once	TGTGCCAGCACGGGGAGATTGAACACTGAAGCTTTCTTT	CASTGRLNTEAFF
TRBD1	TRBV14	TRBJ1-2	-	TGTGCCAGCAGCCCAACAGGGGCAGGGGGCTCGAAGGACTATGGCTACACCTTC	CASSPTGAGGSKDYGYTF
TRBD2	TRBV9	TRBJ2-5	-	TGTGCCAGCAGCGTAGGCGGGAGGGTTGGGGAGACCCAGTACTTC	CASSVGGRVGETQYF
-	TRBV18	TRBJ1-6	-	TGTGCCAGCTCTTTGACCCAGGCCGGCCCGAATTCACCCCTCCACTTT	CASSLTQAGPNSPLHF
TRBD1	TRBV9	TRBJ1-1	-	TGTGCCAGCAGCCCCCGGACAGGGAGAGAGAACACTGAAGCTTTCTTT	CASSPRTGRENTEAFF
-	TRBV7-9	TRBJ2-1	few	TGTGCCAGCAGCTACGGACCGGGGGAGCAGTTCTTC	CASSYGPGEQFF
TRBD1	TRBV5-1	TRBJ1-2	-	TGCGCCAGCAGCTTAGGGCAGGGGGCGCGAGGCTACACCTTC	CASSLGQGARGYTF
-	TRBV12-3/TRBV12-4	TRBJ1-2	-	TGTGCCAGCAGTTTGGGGACAAACTATGGCTACACCTTC	CASSLGTNYGYTF
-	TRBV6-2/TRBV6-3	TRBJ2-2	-	TGTGCCAGCAGCAAACGGAGGGGGCTTACCGGGGAGCTGTTTTTT	CASSKRRGLTGELFF
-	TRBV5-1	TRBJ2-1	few	TGCGCCAGCAGCCCGGGACACGGACTCTACAATGAGCAGTTCTTC	CASSPGHGLYNEQFF
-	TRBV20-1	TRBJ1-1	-	TGCAGTGCTAAGCAGGCCCGAGAGGCTTTCTTT	CSAKQAREAFF